This T cell receptor (beta chain) came from a study of cytotoxic CD8 clonotypes in ibrutinib-treated CLL. Study summary: Patient counts were about twelve relapsed/refractory, approximately 15 treatment-naive and about 17 IGHV unmutated. Notes on the study in general: Collection times varied between progressing and sustained-remission patients.

As to this clone: Its antigen is still unknown.

A 1 in 200,000 to 1 in 1 million T cell depth was the sequencing target. The protocol was immunoSEQ multiplex PCR, while the TCRdb copy is restricted to in-frame clones and leaves out a portion. The sample has about 300,000 clones; about 72% are singletons. Germline V gives CDR1 SQVTM, CDR2 ANQGSEA. The CDR3 is made up of 11 amino acids. The V gene lost 5 bases and the J gene lost 4 bases, with 9 bases spanning the gap. TCR beta libraries used about 1.8 micrograms of genomic DNA from cryopreserved PBMCs. The sequence was collected from a human donor with chronic lymphocytic leukemia. Sequencing used PBMCs, obtained at disease progression, from a patient treated with ibrutinib. The chain couples TRBV29-1 to TRBJ2-7; D not certain. The CDR3 DNA reads as TGCAGCGTTATGACCCAATACGAGCAGTACTTC. Its protein product is CSVMTQYEQYF.